This T cell receptor beta chain emerged from a study of PD-L1 blockade in urothelial cancer. Study background: Bladder-origin urothelial cancer in males described about 90% of the 29 patients.

Patients were diagnosed with urothelial carcinoma, either locally advanced or metastatic. Assay used: immunoSEQ multiplex PCR; TCRdb lists only in-frame clones, some missing. The sample lists about 73,000 clones, about 88% seen once, with 3.4% in the top ten. The material sequenced was PBMCs, taken around atezolizumab (anti-PD-L1) treatment. This receptor was identified in a man aged 60 to 69 with urothelial cancer.

CDR3 nucleotides: TGTGCCATCAGTGAAGGACTCGGCAGCATCTACAATGAGCAGTTCTTC. Translated, it gives CAISEGLGSIYNEQFF. V usage is TRBV10-3 and J usage is TRBJ2-1; a possible D gene is TRBD2 (5 bases). This CDR3 has 16 residues. V gave up 3 bases and J gave up 3 bases, with 15 bases separating them. Looked up from germline, CDR1 is ENHRY and CDR2 is SYGVKD.